This passage covers 16 T cell receptor beta chains from one sample sequenced in a study of T cells in Graves' hyperthyroidism and ophthalmopathy. RNA transcripts yielded amplified TCR beta CDR3 regions. Initially, a first-round RT-PCR of the TCR CDR3 employed the HTBI primer set. MiXCR was run by TCRdb on the multiplex PCR reads, yielding one entry per CDR3 protein. The data contain 600,000 or so distinct CDR3 sequences, approximately 44% of them seen just once; the ten biggest clones take up 8.2%. Sequencing used peripheral blood or thyroid tissue (not recorded which). Source of these receptors: a woman aged 18-29 years with Graves' hyperthyroidism.

The CDR3: CASKRDGNQPQHF. The CDR3 DNA sequence: TGTGCCAGCAAAAGGGACGGGAATCAGCCCCAGCATTTT. The V call is TRBV7-8, the J call TRBJ1-5; a possible D gene is TRBD1 (5 bases). Trimming shortened V by 7 bases and J by 4 bases, and 11 bases separated the two germline ends. This CDR3 has 13 residues. Germline CDR1 is SGHVS and CDR2 is FQNEAQ.

This clonotype appeared many times. The rearrangement uses TRBV9 and TRBJ2-7, with TRBD2 matching 11 bases. V dropped 3 bases and J dropped 7; count of bases not matched to a gene: 0. Germline CDR1 is SGDLS and CDR2 is YYNGEE. The CDR3 has 12 residues. CDR3 nucleotides: TGTGCCAGCAGCGGACTAGCGGGAGAGCAGTACTTC. It encodes CASSGLAGEQYF. Full variable domain (remainder filled in from reference TRBV9 and TRBJ2-7): DSGVTQTPKHLITATGQRVTLRCSPRSGDLSVYWYQQSLDQGLQFLIQYYNGEERAKGNILERFSAQQFPDLHSELNLSSLELGDSALYFCASSGLAGEQYFGPGTRLTVT.

This clonotype was found many times. This chain uses TRBV24-1 with TRBJ1-3; D unresolved. V shed 3 bases and J shed 0 bases, with 8 bases lying between them. This CDR3 is 15 amino acids long. The germline V gene has CDR1 KGHDR and CDR2 SFDVKD. The CDR3, as DNA: TGTGCCACCAGTGATAATGCCCACTCTGGAAACACCATATATTTT. It encodes CATSDNAHSGNTIYF.

This clonotype was counted only a few times. The chain links TRBV5-1 to TRBJ2-6; D remains unclear. The CDR3 runs 15 residues. The V gene lost 3 bases and the J gene lost 2 bases, with 9 bases spanning the gap. Germline V gives CDR1 SGHRS, CDR2 YFSETQ. CDR3 DNA sequence: TGCGCCAGCAGCTCCCGCCCGGCTGGGGCCAACGTCCTGACTTTC. Protein: CASSSRPAGANVLTF. The variable domain in full, completed from reference TRBV5-1 and TRBJ2-6, reads KAGVTQTPRYLIKTRGQQVTLSCSPISGHRSVSWYQQTPGQGLQFLFEYFSETQRNKGNFPGRFSGRQFSNSRSEMNVSTLELGDSALYLCASSSRPAGANVLTFGAGSRLTVL.

This clonotype was seen a handful of times. V gene TRBV5-1 combines with J gene TRBJ1-1; the D is unclear. The CDR3 length is 14 residues. From germline, CDR1 is SGHRS and CDR2 YFSETQ. V lost 0 bases, J lost 6 bases, and 12 bases lay in between. DNA of the CDR3: TGCGCCAGCAGCTTGGGTCTTTCTAGCGCTGAAGCTTTCTTT. Protein sequence: CASSLGLSSAEAFF.

This clonotype came up a few times. The chain carries TRBV10-3 and TRBJ1-1; 9 bases fit TRBD1. V dropped 10 bases and J dropped 4; count of bases not matched to a gene: 16. The CDR3 extends over 16 amino acids. The germline V gene has CDR1 ENHRY and CDR2 SYGVKD. The CDR3 reads CASRAGRGQGGTEAFF. The DNA for the CDR3 is TGTGCCAGCAGGGCGGGGCGGGGACAGGGTGGCACTGAAGCTTTCTTT.

V gene TRBV7-9 combines with J gene TRBJ1-1, with no clear D. Trimming stripped 8 bases from V and 5 bases from J, with 15 bases between. Looked up from germline, CDR1 is SEHNR and CDR2 is FQNEAQ (reference sequence). The CDR3 is 13 residues long. The CDR3 DNA follows: TGTGCCAGCTCACCCTCACGTTTGACTGAAGCTTTCTTT. Residues: CASSPSRLTEAFF.

This clonotype was seen at least ten times. The chain is built from TRBV29-1 and TRBJ2-5, with D unresolved. CDR1 is SQVTM, CDR2 ANQGSEA, per germline. V dropped 5 bases and J dropped 3 bases, with 10 bases sitting between them. The CDR3 totals 12 residues. This chain's CDR3 is CSVPGEEETQYF. CDR3 bases: TGCAGCGTTCCCGGAGAGGAAGAGACCCAGTACTTC.

The chain recombines TRBV10-3 with TRBJ1-1; TRBD1 aligns across 8 bases. CDR3 length: 11 residues. Germline trimming cut 10 bases from V and 7 bases from J; bases unmatched to any gene: 5. Germline values: CDR1 ENHRY, CDR2 SYGVKD. The chain's CDR3 is CANRGEVEAFF. The CDR3 nucleotides are TGTGCCAACAGGGGGGAGGTTGAAGCTTTCTTT.

This chain links TRBV7-9 with TRBJ2-7; no definite D call. The CDR3 totals 11 residues. Deletions cut 1 base from V and 11 bases from J, with 9 bases between. The V gene's germline CDR1 is SEHNR and CDR2 FQNEAQ (reference sequence). The CDR3 nucleotides are TGTGCCAGCAGCTTAGGCGCAGATGAGTACTTC. Its protein is CASSLGADEYF.

This chain uses TRBV5-1 with TRBJ2-7; possibly TRBD1 or TRBD2 for D (5 bases each). The V gene's germline CDR1 is SGHRS and CDR2 YFSETQ. The CDR3 covers 14 residues. V was clipped by 3 bases and J by 0 bases, with 10 bases between them. CDR3: CASSSGAGSYEQYF. In DNA form, the CDR3 reads TGCGCCAGCAGCTCCGGGGCAGGCTCCTACGAGCAGTACTTC.

This clonotype occurred a few times. The chain is built from TRBV20-1 and TRBJ2-7; 10 bases agree with TRBD1. The CDR3 loop spans 15 amino acids. Germline CDR1 and CDR2: DFQATT and SNEGSKA (reference sequence). With 6 bases clipped from V and 2 bases from J, the junction kept 10 bases outside the gene matches. The CDR3 sequence is CSASMGTGVTYEQYF. In nucleotides, the CDR3 is TGCAGTGCCTCCATGGGGACAGGGGTAACCTACGAGCAGTACTTC.

Worth noting for this clonotype: This may come from a read error, since a much larger clone is one base off. The chain uses TRBV19 and TRBJ1-1; D is uncertain. The V end lost 9 bases, the J end lost 3 bases, and 14 bases lay between the germline ends. In germline, CDR1 is LNHDA, CDR2 SQIVND (reference sequence). The CDR3 is 13 amino acids. CDR3 DNA sequence: TGTGCCAGCAGCACACCGATGGACACTGAAGCTTTCTTT. Translated: CASSTPMDTEAFF.

This clonotype came up once. The chain is built from TRBV7-2 and TRBJ1-5, with D possibly matching TRBD1 (6 bases). The germline CDR1 and CDR2 sequences are SGHTA and FQGNSA. The CDR3 is 15 residues long. V lost 5 bases and J lost 5, with 16 bases in between. CDR3 protein: CASSEKQGGYQPQHF. The DNA of the CDR3 is TGTGCCAGCAGCGAGAAACAGGGAGGGTATCAGCCCCAGCATTTT.

Regarding this clonotype: One base away lies a much larger clone, so this may be a sequencing read error. V gene TRBV6-1 combines with J gene TRBJ2-7, with D perhaps matching TRBD2 (5 bases). This CDR3 comprises 13 residues. The germline CDR1 and CDR2 sequences are MNHNS and SASEGT. Deletions cut 7 bases from V and 2 bases from J, with 12 bases between. CDR3 region: CASNEGETYEQYF. In DNA form, the CDR3 reads TGTGCCAGCAATGAGGGTGAGACCTACGAGCAGTACTTC.

A remark on this clonotype: A much larger clone differs by one base, so this may be a read error. The J gene is TRBJ1-6, the V gene TRBV10-3, with TRBD1 matching 7 bases. The CDR3 spans 14 residues. From germline, CDR1 is ENHRY and CDR2 SYGVKD. With 6 bases clipped from V and 6 bases from J, the junction kept 5 bases outside the gene matches. The CDR3 nucleotides are TGTGCCATCAGGAGGGGGCGAAGTAATTCACCCCTCCACTTT. Its translation is CAIRRGRSNSPLHF.